The following is a T cell receptor beta chain sequence with its context. Its antigen is currently unknown. These data belong to a study of T cell repertoires in cytomegalovirus infection. Study in general: Public signatures in TCR beta pointed to CMV infection and matching HLA type. Overall study results and limits: Cumulated frequencies of public TCR beta families served to identify carriers of CMV plus the relevant HLA.

The CDR3 is made up of 19 amino acids. Trimming took 5 bases from V and 0 from J; bases not matched to a gene: 17. The germline gives CDR1 LNHNV, CDR2 YYDKDF (reference sequence). One entry per CDR3 protein, called by TCRdb with MiXCR from the reads. Of approximately 500,000 distinct CDR3 sequences in the sample, approximately 15% were seen once. This clonotype originated in a human donor in good health (CMV status not recorded). Some clones in this sample may be carry-over from other donors' samples. The V call is TRBV15, the J call TRBJ2-7; 9 bases align to TRBD1. Material: CD8+ T cells from PBMCs. CDR3 bases: TGTGCCACCAGCGGGTTCGGACAGGGGCAATTTTCAAGCTCCTACGAGCAGTACTTC. This translates into CATSGFGQGQFSSSYEQYF.